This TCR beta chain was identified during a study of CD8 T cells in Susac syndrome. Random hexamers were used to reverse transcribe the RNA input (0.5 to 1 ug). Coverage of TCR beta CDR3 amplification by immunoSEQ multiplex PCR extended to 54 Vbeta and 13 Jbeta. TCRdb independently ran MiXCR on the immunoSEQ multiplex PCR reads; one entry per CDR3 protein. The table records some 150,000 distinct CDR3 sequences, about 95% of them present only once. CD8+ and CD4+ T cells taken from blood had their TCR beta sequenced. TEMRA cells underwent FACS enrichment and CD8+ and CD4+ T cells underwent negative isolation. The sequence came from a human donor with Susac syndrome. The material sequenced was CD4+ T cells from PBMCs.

The CDR3 here is CATSGAGRGGADTQYF. CDR3 nucleotide sequence: TGTGCCACCAGTGGCGCCGGGCGGGGAGGCGCAGATACGCAGTATTTT. The chain is built from TRBV24-1 and TRBJ2-3; tentatively, D is TRBD2 (6 bases). The CDR3 covers 16 residues. The germline V gene encodes CDR1 KGHDR and CDR2 SFDVKD. V was trimmed by 5 bases and J by 4 bases, leaving 18 bases between them.